This T cell receptor (beta chain) was profiled in a study of blood T cell repertoires in COVID-19. Study details: From the United States, Italy and Spain came samples of acute and convalescent COVID-19. The analysed material was cDNA or gDNA that came from T cells, B-cell-depleted T cells, or PBMCs.

TCRdb's table, derived via immunoSEQ multiplex PCR, lists solely in-frame clones and lacks some. The sample includes about 250,000 clones, around 86% of them seen just once. This clone was counted once. This CDR3 contains 16 residues. CDR1 and CDR2 from the germline V gene are SNHLY and FYNNEI. Trimming removed 1 base from V and 0 bases from J; junction bases left unmatched: 4. This TCR came from a man aged 35 to 55 who had recovered from COVID-19. The genes are TRBV2 and TRBJ2-7; TRBD1 matches at 9 bases. The source material was PBMCs or T cells enriched from blood (not recorded which). CDR3 amino acids: CASSEVRDRDSYEQYF. CDR3 coding DNA: TGTGCCAGCAGTGAAGTTCGGGACAGGGACTCCTACGAGCAGTACTTC.